Listed below are T cell receptor beta chains from one sample, sequenced in a study of metastatic and nonmetastatic thyroid tumors. With MiXCR, TCRdb reprocessed the PCR reads. The sample has tens of thousands of clones, roughly 13% seen once. The sequencing sample was made of blood. These receptors came from a female donor with papillary thyroid cancer or a benign thyroid nodule (not recorded which). Some clones in this sample may be carry-over from other donors' samples. The CDR3 runs from the conserved cysteine through the conserved F or W. D genes are given only for firm matches. Clone size is stated in some rows and not others, as once, few, many or a class when expanded.

d_call j_call v_call clone_size cdr3_nt cdr3_aa
TRBD1 TRBJ2-2 TRBV29-1 many TGCAGCGTTGGACAGGGGGCAGGAACCGGGGAGCTGTTTTTT CSVGQGAGTGELFF
- TRBJ2-1 TRBV5-1 once TGCGCCAGCAGCTTGGTACAGGTCCCCAATGAGCAGTTCTTC CASSLVQVPNEQFF
TRBD1 TRBJ1-6 TRBV28 many TGTGCCAGCAGTTTATTAGGGGGCCCCTATAATTCACCCCTCCACTTT CASSLLGGPYNSPLHF
TRBD2 TRBJ2-3 TRBV7-2 many TGTGCCAGCAGCTCCTCCGGGGCTAGCGGTACGCAGTATTTT CASSSSGASGTQYF
- TRBJ2-5 TRBV6-2/TRBV6-3 many TGTGCCAGCAAACCCCTTGGGGCAGGAGAGACCCAGTACTTC CASKPLGAGETQYF
TRBD2 TRBJ2-7 TRBV27 many TGTGCCAGCAGTCCCCGGTTCGGCGGGAGGGGCTCCTACGAGCAGTACTTC CASSPRFGGRGSYEQYF
- TRBJ2-7 TRBV20-1 - TGCAGTTCCCGAGGGGTGACAAGGACATCCGAGGGCTACAAGCAGTACTTC CSSRGVTRTSEGYKQYF
- TRBJ2-1 TRBV20-1 many TGCAGTGCTAGTGATAGCGGAGACGTCGGCGAGCAGTTCTTC CSASDSGDVGEQFF
- TRBJ2-3 TRBV6-2/TRBV6-3 few TGTGCCAGCAGCCCAGGTCCATGGACCGGGAGCGGGACGCAGTATTTT CASSPGPWTGSGTQYF
- TRBJ1-1 TRBV2 many TGTGCCAGCAGTCTAGTCCGACAGAACACTGAAGCTTTCTTT CASSLVRQNTEAFF
TRBD2 TRBJ2-2 TRBV12-3/TRBV12-4 many TGTGCCAGCTCACCAGCGGGAATGGGGACCGGGGAGCTGTTTTTT CASSPAGMGTGELFF
- TRBJ1-1 TRBV30 few TGTGCCTGGAGTCGGGGTCGGGACACTGAAGCTTTCTTT CAWSRGRDTEAFF
- TRBJ1-3 TRBV19 many TGTGCCAGTACCCCGGTAGGCTCTGGAAACACCATATATTTT CASTPVGSGNTIYF
TRBD1 TRBJ1-6 TRBV6-6 many TGTGCTACCCGGAGGGACAGCCCCGGAGGCTCCTATAATTCACCCCTCCACTTT CATRRDSPGGSYNSPLHF
- TRBJ1-1 TRBV7-2 many TGTGCCAGCAGCTTAAAGTTCATGGGGACTGAAGCTTTCTTT CASSLKFMGTEAFF
- TRBJ2-7 TRBV20-1 - TGCAGTGCTAGACCTACTAGCTACGAGCAGTACTTC CSARPTSYEQYF